Each of the 16 T cell receptor beta chains below was sequenced from the same sample in a study of blood T cell repertoires in COVID-19. The data were produced by immunoSEQ multiplex PCR, yet TCRdb's version contains in-frame clones alone and is incomplete. The data hold around 120,000 clones, with around 79% observed a single time. Sequencing was done on a sample of peripheral blood. The receptors were gathered from a man aged 65-85 years with acute or convalescent COVID-19.

The chain recombines TRBV14 with TRBJ1-2; 9 positions agree with TRBD1. Germline V gene data show CDR1 as SGHDN and CDR2 as FVKESK. The CDR3 is made up of 13 amino acids. After removal of 4 bases from V and 8 bases from J, the junction contained 5 bases not matched to a gene. The chain's CDR3 is CASSPRTGDGYTF. DNA of the CDR3: TGTGCCAGCAGCCCTCGGACAGGGGACGGCTACACCTTC.

The V and J genes are TRBV24-1 and TRBJ2-3, with 7 bases matching TRBD1. The CDR3 consists of 15 residues. The germline V gene encodes CDR1 KGHDR and CDR2 SFDVKD. Trimming took 7 bases from V and 2 from J; bases not matched to a gene: 8. This CDR3 reads CATSRTGSATDTQYF. The DNA of the CDR3 is TGTGCCACCAGCAGGACAGGCTCCGCCACAGATACGCAGTATTTT.

This clone was seen once. The chain couples TRBV5-1 to TRBJ2-7; D might be TRBD2 (5 bases). This CDR3 is 16 amino acids long. The V end lost 0 bases, the J end lost 3 bases, and 16 bases lay between the germline ends. Germline V gene sequence: CDR1 SGHRS, CDR2 YFSETQ. As DNA, the CDR3 is TGCGCCAGCAGCTTGGGTCCGGCGGGTGGGAACTACGAGCAGTACTTC. Protein: CASSLGPAGGNYEQYF.

This chain connects TRBV15 to TRBJ2-7, with 9 bases aligning to TRBD2. With 0 bases clipped from V and 7 bases from J, the junction kept 13 bases outside the gene matches. The CDR3 has 17 residues. The V gene's germline CDR1 is LNHNV and CDR2 YYDKDF (reference sequence). In DNA, the CDR3 is TGTGCCACCAGCAGAGATCGGCTAGCGGGGACTCCGGGAGAGCAGTACTTC. Translation gives CATSRDRLAGTPGEQYF.

The rearrangement uses TRBV24-1 and TRBJ1-2; a weak D match, TRBD1 (6 bases). Germline V gives CDR1 KGHDR, CDR2 SFDVKD. CDR3 length: 14 residues. Trimming shortened V by 1 base and J by 8 bases, and 13 bases separated the two germline ends. CDR3 nucleotide sequence: TGTGCCACCAGTGATTTCTGGACAGATAAGGGCTACACCTTC. Protein: CATSDFWTDKGYTF.

The chain has TRBV7-2 and TRBJ2-3, with TRBD2 matching 9 bases. V gave up 6 bases and J gave up 5 bases; unmatched junction bases: 12. The CDR3 covers 16 residues. CDR1 is SGHTA, CDR2 FQGNSA, per germline. The CDR3 coding sequence is TGTGCCAGCAGGCTTAGCGGGGGAACCATGGGAGATACGCAGTATTTT. Its translation: CASRLSGGTMGDTQYF.

The chain is built from TRBV5-3 and TRBJ2-5, with 10 nucleotides matching TRBD1. TRBV5-3 is treated as an ORF (open reading frame) with a function not yet certain. The CDR3 contains 17 residues. Unmatched junction bases numbered 5, after V lost 0 bases and J lost 0 bases. The CDR3, as DNA: TGTGCCAGAAGCTTGGGGGGACAGGGGACCGACCAAGAGACCCAGTACTTC. It is translated as CARSLGGQGTDQETQYF.

This chain connects TRBV5-4 to TRBJ2-3; TRBD2 aligns across 7 bases. The CDR3 sequence is 15 residues long. J was trimmed by 1 base and V by 3 bases; bases with no gene match: 5. CDR1 SGHNT and CDR2 YYREEE come from the germline V gene (reference sequence). CDR3 residues: CASSSTAGGTDTQYF. The DNA of the CDR3 is TGTGCCAGCAGCTCAACCGCGGGGGGCACAGATACGCAGTATTTT.

The chain employs TRBV7-2 and TRBJ2-3; 10 positions match TRBD2. Losses at the gene ends were 2 bases for V and 2 bases for J; bases not matched to a gene: 4. CDR3 size: 16 residues. CDR1 and CDR2 from the germline V gene are SGHTA and FQGNSA. The CDR3 loop reads CASSLLLAGNTDTQYF. The CDR3 DNA is TGTGCCAGCAGCTTATTACTAGCGGGGAACACAGATACGCAGTATTTT.

V usage is TRBV11-1 and J usage is TRBJ1-6, with TRBD1 matching 9 bases. Germline V gene data show CDR1 as SGHAT and CDR2 as FQDESV (reference sequence). J was trimmed by 13 bases and V by 5 bases; bases with no gene match: 15. The length of the CDR3 is 16 residues. CDR3 DNA sequence: TGTGCCAGCAGCCTAACGGGACAGGGCTACGAAGAGCCCCTCCACTTT. Translation: CASSLTGQGYEEPLHF.

The gene calls are TRBV25-1 and TRBJ2-7; the D gene is possibly TRBD1 (5 bases). Looked up from germline, CDR1 is MGHDK and CDR2 is SYGVNS. Trimming removed 3 bases at V and 5 bases at J, with 14 bases between. The CDR3 spans 14 residues. The CDR3 region has the DNA TGTGCCAGCAGTGACCCTCCAGGGCTCCACGAGCAGTACTTC. Amino acid sequence: CASSDPPGLHEQYF.

This clone was picked up one time. The gene calls are TRBV5-5 and TRBJ2-7; D may be TRBD1 (5 bases). With 5 bases removed from V and 5 bases from J, the gap between germline ends came to 20 bases. Looked up from germline, CDR1 is SGHKS and CDR2 is YYEKEE (reference sequence). The CDR3 contains 15 residues. The CDR3 is CASRDMINRLDEQYF. CDR3 sequence (DNA): TGTGCCAGCAGGGACATGATCAACAGGCTCGACGAGCAGTACTTC.

The V and J genes are TRBV5-4 and TRBJ1-2; D call uncertain. Germline loops: CDR1 SGHNT, CDR2 YYREEE (reference sequence). This CDR3 has 13 residues. V was cut by 4 bases and J by 2 bases, with 9 bases left in between. CDR3: CASSPEQNYGYTF. The CDR3 DNA reads as TGTGCCAGCAGCCCGGAGCAGAACTATGGCTACACCTTC.

CDR3 bases: TGCGCCAGCAGCCAAAAACAGAACTCTGGAAACACCATATATTTT. This sequence encodes CASSQKQNSGNTIYF. This sequence joins TRBV4-1 and TRBJ1-3; D unclear. Trimming removed 2 bases at V and 0 bases at J, with 8 bases between. This CDR3 is built from 15 residues. CDR1 is MGHRA and CDR2 is YSYEKL in the germline V gene.

The chain uses TRBV6-2 or TRBV6-3 and TRBJ2-6; maybe TRBD1 (6 bases). CDR1 is MNHEY and CDR2 is SVGEGT in the germline V gene. V dropped 4 bases and J dropped 4 bases, with 23 bases sitting between them. The CDR3 runs to 19 residues. The CDR3 is CASSWVQARGVSGANVLTF. CDR3 coding DNA: TGTGCCAGCAGTTGGGTTCAGGCCAGGGGCGTTTCAGGGGCCAACGTCCTGACTTTC.

The V and J genes are TRBV5-1 and TRBJ2-7; TRBD1 matches 7 bases. J gave up 4 bases and V 0 bases, and 10 bases lay outside the gene matches. CDR1 is SGHRS, CDR2 YFSETQ, per germline. The length of the CDR3 is 16 residues. The CDR3, as DNA: TGCGCCAGCAGCTTGGGCGGGTTTTCGGACAGGTACGAGCAGTACTTC. This translates into CASSLGGFSDRYEQYF. The variable domain in full, completed from reference TRBV5-1 and TRBJ2-7, reads KAGVTQTPRYLIKTRGQQVTLSCSPISGHRSVSWYQQTPGQGLQFLFEYFSETQRNKGNFPGRFSGRQFSNSRSEMNVSTLELGDSALYLCASSLGGFSDRYEQYFGPGTRLTVT.